These 9 T cell receptor beta chains originate from one sample sequenced in a study of T cell responses to AZD1222 COVID-19 vaccine. The repertoire was sequenced with immunoSEQ multiplex PCR; TCRdb's copy has only in-frame clones and lacks some. This table holds over 120,000 clones, roughly 93% found once. The sequencing here drew on peripheral blood, taken after recovery from COVID-19. These receptors all stem from an adult who had recovered from COVID-19.

This chain links TRBV28 with TRBJ1-3, with D maybe TRBD1 (5 bases). The germline CDR1 and CDR2 sequences are MDHEN and SYDVKM. The CDR3 has 14 residues. The V gene lost 3 bases and the J gene lost 3 bases, with 9 bases spanning the gap. The CDR3 DNA reads TGTGCCAGCAGTTTGGGAAGGGGTGGAAACACCATATATTTT. This sequence encodes CASSLGRGGNTIYF.

V is TRBV9 and J is TRBJ2-3, with 7 bases matching TRBD2. The length of the CDR3 is 15 residues. The trim removed 0 bases at V and 1 base at J, leaving 2 bases unmatched. Germline V CDR1 and CDR2: SGDLS, YYNGEE. The CDR3 protein is CASSVGLAGTDTQYF. The CDR3 DNA reads TGTGCCAGCAGCGTAGGACTAGCCGGCACAGATACGCAGTATTTT.

The gene calls are TRBV28 and TRBJ2-7; TRBD1 is a possible D gene (6 bases). There are 12 residues in the CDR3. CDR1 and CDR2 (germline): MDHEN, SYDVKM. Trimming removed 7 bases from V and 3 bases from J, with 10 bases in between. This CDR3 reads CASTTGLYEQYF. The CDR3 DNA is TGTGCCAGCACTACAGGGCTCTACGAGCAGTACTTC.

J is TRBJ1-4 and V is TRBV30, with D possibly being TRBD1 (6 bases). V shed 0 bases and J shed 6 bases, with 11 bases lying between them. The V gene's germline CDR1 is GTSNPN and CDR2 SVGIG (reference sequence). The CDR3 extends over 14 amino acids. The chain's CDR3 is CAWSVQRGDEKLFF. The CDR3 bases are TGTGCCTGGAGTGTACAAAGGGGGGATGAAAAACTGTTTTTT.

CDR3 amino acids: CASSNGLAGVSVATQYF. The CDR3 nucleotides are TGTGCCAGCAGTAACGGACTAGCGGGCGTCTCCGTTGCGACCCAGTACTTC. V usage is TRBV28 and J usage is TRBJ2-5; TRBD2 aligns across 11 bases. Trimming cost V 5 bases and J 7 bases; bases outside gene matches: 15. Germline V gene lookup returns CDR1 MDHEN and CDR2 SYDVKM. The CDR3 spans 17 residues.

The chain carries TRBV2 and TRBJ2-1; D call uncertain. V lost 3 bases and J 2 bases, leaving 8 bases between the germline ends. Germline-derived CDR1 and CDR2 are SNHLY and FYNNEI. The CDR3 is made up of 14 amino acids. In nucleotides, the CDR3 is TGTGCCAGCAGTGATCTAGGGACCTACAATGAGCAGTTCTTC. As protein: CASSDLGTYNEQFF.

The chain recombines TRBV10-3 with TRBJ2-7; 7 bases are a match to TRBD1. Germline CDR1 is ENHRY and CDR2 is SYGVKD. This CDR3 region has 12 residues. V lost 11 bases to trimming and J lost 3 bases; unmatched junction nucleotides: 7. CDR3 in DNA: TGTGCCGCCTCACGGGACAGCTACGAGCAGTACTTC. Its protein product is CAASRDSYEQYF.

The chain is built from TRBV3-1 (or the pseudogene TRBV3-2) and TRBJ2-3; D ambiguous. CDR1 is LGHDT and CDR2 is YNNKEL in the germline V gene (reference sequence). The CDR3 length is 14 residues. The V gene lost 0 bases and the J gene lost 14 bases, with 18 bases spanning the gap. This CDR3 is CASSQDHQAPYRYF. The DNA of the CDR3 is TGTGCCAGCAGCCAAGATCATCAGGCCCCCTACCGGTATTTT.

The chain recombines TRBV3-1 (or the pseudogene TRBV3-2) with TRBJ1-1; D not certain. The CDR3 covers 14 residues. Trimming left V 0 bases short and J 4 bases short, with 9 bases between. The V gene's germline CDR1 is LGHDT and CDR2 YNNKEL (reference sequence). The CDR3 nucleotides are TGTGCCAGCAGCCAAGATCCGGGCTTCACTGAAGCTTTCTTT. Protein sequence: CASSQDPGFTEAFF.